This T cell receptor beta chain was captured by sequencing in a study of T-cell memory formation after mild COVID-19. TCRdb re-derived calls from the 5' RACE reads in MiXCR, one entry per CDR3 protein. The data contain about 290,000 distinct CDR3 sequences, roughly 18% of them seen just once; the ten biggest clones take up roughly 23%. Germline V gene lookup returns CDR1 SGHTA and CDR2 FQGNSA. The CDR3 has 15 amino acids. With V trimmed by 1 base and J by 0 bases, 3 bases remained unmatched. This TCR was recovered from a man younger than 35 who had mild COVID-19 (a few samples of this study predate the infection). Cell type and time point are not known. Sequencing was done on a sample of PBMCs or a T cell subset sorted from them (not recorded which). V gene TRBV7-2 combines with J gene TRBJ2-7; 7 positions match TRBD2. Here the CDR3 DNA reads TGTGCCAGCAGCTTAGGGGAGGGAAGCTCCTACGAGCAGTACTTC. Protein: CASSLGEGSSYEQYF.